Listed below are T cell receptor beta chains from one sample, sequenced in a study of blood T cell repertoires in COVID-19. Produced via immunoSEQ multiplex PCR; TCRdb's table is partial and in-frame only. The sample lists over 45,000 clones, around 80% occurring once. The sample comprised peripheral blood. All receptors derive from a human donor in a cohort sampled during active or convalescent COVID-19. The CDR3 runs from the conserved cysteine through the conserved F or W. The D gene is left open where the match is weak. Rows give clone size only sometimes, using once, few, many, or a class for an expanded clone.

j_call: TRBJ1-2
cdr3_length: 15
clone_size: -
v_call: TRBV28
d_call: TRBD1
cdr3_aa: CASSPGTGGRYGYTF
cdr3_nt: TGTGCCAGCAGTCCCGGGACAGGGGGGAGGTATGGCTACACCTTC

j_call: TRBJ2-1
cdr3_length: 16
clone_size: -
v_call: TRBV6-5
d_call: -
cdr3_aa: CASSSSLGSSYNEQFF
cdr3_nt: TGTGCCAGCAGTTCCTCATTGGGGAGCTCCTACAATGAGCAGTTCTTC

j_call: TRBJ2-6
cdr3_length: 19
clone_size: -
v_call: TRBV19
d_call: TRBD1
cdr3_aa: CASSMIIGGGRAGANVLTF
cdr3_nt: TGTGCCAGTAGTATGATTATAGGGGGCGGTAGGGCTGGGGCCAACGTCCTGACTTTC

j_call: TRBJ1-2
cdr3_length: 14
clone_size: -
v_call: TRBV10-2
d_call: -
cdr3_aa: CASSESGGVSGYTF
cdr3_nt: TGCGCCAGCAGTGAGTCTGGGGGGGTAAGCGGCTACACCTTC

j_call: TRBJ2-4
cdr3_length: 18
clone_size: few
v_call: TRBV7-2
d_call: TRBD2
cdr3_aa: CASSARTWKAGGPNIQYF
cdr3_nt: TGTGCCAGCAGCGCGCGAACTTGGAAAGCGGGGGGGCCTAACATTCAGTACTTC

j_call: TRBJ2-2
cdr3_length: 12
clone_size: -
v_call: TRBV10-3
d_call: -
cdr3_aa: CAISELAGELFF
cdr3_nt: TGTGCCATCAGTGAGTTAGCCGGGGAGCTGTTTTTT

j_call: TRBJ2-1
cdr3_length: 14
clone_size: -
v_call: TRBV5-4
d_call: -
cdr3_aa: CASSSTWTVNEQFF
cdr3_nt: TGTGCCAGCAGCTCGACCTGGACTGTCAATGAGCAGTTCTTC

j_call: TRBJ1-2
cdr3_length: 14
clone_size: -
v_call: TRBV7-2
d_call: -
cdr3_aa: CASSPRQATGGYTF
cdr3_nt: TGTGCCAGCAGCCCACGACAGGCTACTGGTGGCTACACCTTC

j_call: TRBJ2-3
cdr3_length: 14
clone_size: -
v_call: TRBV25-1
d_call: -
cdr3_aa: CASSNRVSTDTQYF
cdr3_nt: TGTGCCAGCAGTAACAGGGTGAGCACAGATACGCAGTATTTT

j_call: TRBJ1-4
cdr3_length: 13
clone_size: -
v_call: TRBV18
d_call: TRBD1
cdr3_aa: CASSPAGQERLFF
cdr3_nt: TGTGCCAGCTCCCCTGCCGGACAGGAGAGGCTGTTTTTT

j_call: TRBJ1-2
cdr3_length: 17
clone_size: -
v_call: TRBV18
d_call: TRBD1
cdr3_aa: CASSPLFMTGKDYGYTF
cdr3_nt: TGTGCCAGCTCACCACTATTTATGACAGGGAAAGACTATGGCTACACCTTC

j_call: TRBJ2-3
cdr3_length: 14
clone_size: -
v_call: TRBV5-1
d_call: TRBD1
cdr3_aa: CASSSGQRTDTQYF
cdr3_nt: TGCGCCAGCAGCTCGGGACAGCGCACAGATACGCAGTATTTT

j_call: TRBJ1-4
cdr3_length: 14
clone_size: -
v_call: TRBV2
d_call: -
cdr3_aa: CASSNRGINEKLFF
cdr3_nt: TGTGCCAGTAGTAACCGGGGAATTAATGAAAAACTGTTTTTT

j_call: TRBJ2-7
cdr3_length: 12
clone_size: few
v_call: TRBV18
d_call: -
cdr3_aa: CASSPPVGEQYF
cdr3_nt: TGTGCCAGCTCACCACCGGTCGGTGAGCAGTACTTC

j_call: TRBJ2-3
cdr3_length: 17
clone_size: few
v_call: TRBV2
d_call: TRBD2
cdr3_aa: CASSATGLAGGLDTQYF
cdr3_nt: TGTGCCAGCAGCGCCACGGGACTAGCGGGGGGGCTTGATACGCAGTATTTT

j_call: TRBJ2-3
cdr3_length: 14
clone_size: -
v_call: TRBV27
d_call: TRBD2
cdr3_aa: CASMGRVLTDTQYF
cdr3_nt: TGTGCCAGCATGGGGAGGGTACTAACCGATACGCAGTATTTT

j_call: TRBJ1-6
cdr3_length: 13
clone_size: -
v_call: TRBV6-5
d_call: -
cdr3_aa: CASSLVRGSPLHF
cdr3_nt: TGTGCCAGCAGTTTGGTTAGGGGATCACCCCTCCACTTT

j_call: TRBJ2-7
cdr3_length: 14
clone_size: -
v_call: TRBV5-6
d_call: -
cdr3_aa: CASSLGRGLYEQYF
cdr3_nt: TGTGCCAGCAGCTTGGGGAGGGGGCTTTACGAGCAGTACTTC

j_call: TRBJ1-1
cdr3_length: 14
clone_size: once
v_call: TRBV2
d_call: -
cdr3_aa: CASMQGLMNTEAFF
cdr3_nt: TGTGCCAGCATGCAGGGATTAATGAACACTGAAGCTTTCTTT

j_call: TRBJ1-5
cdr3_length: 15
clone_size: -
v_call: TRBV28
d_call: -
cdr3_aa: CASSILTPSNQPQHF
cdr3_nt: TGTGCCAGCAGCATCCTGACACCTAGCAATCAGCCCCAGCATTTT

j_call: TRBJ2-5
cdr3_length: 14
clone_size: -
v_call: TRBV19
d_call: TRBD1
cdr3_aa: CASSPQGLGETQYF
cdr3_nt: TGTGCCAGTAGTCCACAGGGGTTGGGGGAGACCCAGTACTTC

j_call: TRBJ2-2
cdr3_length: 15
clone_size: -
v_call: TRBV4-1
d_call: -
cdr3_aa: CASSQEPHGTGELFF
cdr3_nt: TGCGCCAGCAGCCAAGAGCCCCACGGCACCGGGGAGCTGTTTTTT

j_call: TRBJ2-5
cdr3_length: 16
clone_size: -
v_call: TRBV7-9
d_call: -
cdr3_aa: CASSLGRDAARETQYF
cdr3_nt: TGTGCCAGCAGCTTAGGAAGAGACGCGGCCCGTGAGACCCAGTACTTC

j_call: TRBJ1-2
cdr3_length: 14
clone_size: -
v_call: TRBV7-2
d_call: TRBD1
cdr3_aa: CASNRDRANYGYTF
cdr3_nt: TGTGCCAGCAACCGGGACAGGGCTAACTATGGCTACACCTTC

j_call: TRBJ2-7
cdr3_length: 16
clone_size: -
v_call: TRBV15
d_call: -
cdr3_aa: CATSRESGSLSYEQYF
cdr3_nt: TGTGCCACCAGCAGAGAATCAGGTTCCCTGTCCTACGAGCAGTACTTC

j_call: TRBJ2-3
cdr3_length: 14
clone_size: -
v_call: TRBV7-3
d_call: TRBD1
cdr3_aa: CASSLGQGAYTQYF
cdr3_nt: TGTGCCAGCAGCTTAGGACAGGGGGCATATACGCAGTATTTT

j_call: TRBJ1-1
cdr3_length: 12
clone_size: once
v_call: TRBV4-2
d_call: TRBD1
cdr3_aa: CASSQGDREAFF
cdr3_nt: TGTGCCAGCAGCCAAGGGGACAGGGAAGCTTTCTTT

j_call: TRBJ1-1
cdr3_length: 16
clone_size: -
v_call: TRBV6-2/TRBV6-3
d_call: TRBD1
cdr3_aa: CASSLVGQGDRTEAFF
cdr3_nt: TGTGCCAGCAGTCTAGTGGGACAGGGGGATCGCACTGAAGCTTTCTTT

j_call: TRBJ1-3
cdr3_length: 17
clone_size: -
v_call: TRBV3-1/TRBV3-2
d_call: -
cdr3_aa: CASSQGSWQASGNTIYF
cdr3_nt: TGTGCCAGCAGCCAAGGGTCTTGGCAGGCCTCTGGAAACACCATATATTTT

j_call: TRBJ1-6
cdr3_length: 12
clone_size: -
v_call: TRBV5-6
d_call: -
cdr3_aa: CASSFGSSTLHF
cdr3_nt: TGTGCCAGCAGCTTCGGTTCCTCCACCCTCCACTTT

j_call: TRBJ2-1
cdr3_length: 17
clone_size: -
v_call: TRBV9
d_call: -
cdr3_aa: CASSVGGGGVSYNEQFF
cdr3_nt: TGTGCCAGCAGCGTAGGAGGAGGGGGGGTCTCCTACAATGAGCAGTTCTTC

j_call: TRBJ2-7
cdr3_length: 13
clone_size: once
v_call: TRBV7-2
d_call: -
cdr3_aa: CASSLARGWEQYF
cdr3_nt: TGTGCCAGCAGCTTAGCGCGGGGCTGGGAGCAGTACTTC

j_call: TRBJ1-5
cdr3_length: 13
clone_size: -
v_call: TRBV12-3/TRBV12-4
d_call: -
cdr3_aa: CASSFNSNQPQHF
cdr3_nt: TGTGCCAGCAGTTTTAATAGCAATCAGCCCCAGCATTTT

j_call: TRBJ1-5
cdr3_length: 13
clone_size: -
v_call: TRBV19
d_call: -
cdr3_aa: CASSIAHNQPQHF
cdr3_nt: TGTGCCAGTAGTATCGCGCACAATCAGCCCCAGCATTTT

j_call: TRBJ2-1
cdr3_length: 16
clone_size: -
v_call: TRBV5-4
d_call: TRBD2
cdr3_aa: CASSLSPAGAYNEQFF
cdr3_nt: TGTGCCAGCAGCCTCAGCCCCGCGGGGGCCTACAATGAGCAGTTCTTC

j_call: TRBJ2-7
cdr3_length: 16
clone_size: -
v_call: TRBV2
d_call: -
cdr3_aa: CASSFLRRGSSYEQYF
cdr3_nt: TGTGCCAGCAGTTTCCTCCGCAGGGGAAGCTCCTACGAGCAGTACTTC

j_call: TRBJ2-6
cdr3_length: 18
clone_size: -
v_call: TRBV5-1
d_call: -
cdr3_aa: CASSPGGRLGSGANVLTF
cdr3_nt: TGCGCCAGCAGCCCCGGTGGGAGACTGGGCTCTGGGGCCAACGTCCTGACTTTC

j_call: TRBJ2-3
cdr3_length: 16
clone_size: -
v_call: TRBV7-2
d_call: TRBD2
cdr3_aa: CASSFGLAGSTDTQYF
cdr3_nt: TGTGCCAGCAGCTTCGGGCTAGCGGGGAGCACAGATACGCAGTATTTT